These 22 T cell receptor beta chains were all obtained from the same sample, sequenced in a study of T cell repertoires in cytomegalovirus infection. TCRdb called the reads again in MiXCR, with one record for every CDR3 protein. This sample has roughly 500,000 distinct CDR3 sequences, with approximately 15% found just once. Sequencing was done on a sample of CD8+ T cells from PBMCs. Every receptor here comes from a human donor in good health (CMV status not recorded). Some clones in this sample may be carry-over from other donors' samples.

This clonotype has only a few counts. The chain joins TRBV27 to TRBJ1-1; tentatively, D is TRBD1 (6 bases). The CDR3 contains 14 residues. Germline CDR1 MNHEY, CDR2 SMNVEV (reference sequence). V was trimmed by 2 bases and J by 2 bases, leaving 9 bases between them. CDR3 sequence reads: CASSLGGHNTEAFF. CDR3 coding DNA: TGTGCCAGCAGTTTAGGGGGACACAACACTGAAGCTTTCTTT.

This clonotype was detected only a few times. The genes are TRBV30 and TRBJ2-5; 9 bases line up with TRBD1. CDR3 size: 18 residues. Germline-derived CDR1 and CDR2 are GTSNPN and SVGIG (reference sequence). J lost 3 bases, V lost 0 bases, and 14 bases had no gene match. CDR3 amino acids: CAWSVLGLPGQGEETQYF. CDR3 nucleotide sequence: TGTGCCTGGAGTGTACTAGGGCTACCGGGACAGGGAGAAGAGACCCAGTACTTC.

As concerns this clonotype: This could be a read error, since a much larger clone is one nucleotide away. Written as DNA, the CDR3 is TGTGCCAGCAGCTTAGTTTTCCGAAGCGAGCAGTACTTC. It yields the protein CASSLVFRSEQYF. The chain recombines TRBV7-6 with TRBJ2-7; D is unclear. There are 13 residues in the CDR3. The V and J ends lost 1 base and 6 bases respectively, with 10 bases between them. Germline V gives CDR1 SGHVS, CDR2 FNYEAQ.

This clonotype appeared a few times. The chain carries TRBV7-6 and TRBJ1-1, with a tentative D call TRBD1 (6 bases). Germline values: CDR1 SGHVS, CDR2 FNYEAQ. The germline V and J ends were trimmed by 6 bases and 2 bases, with 10 bases remaining between them. The CDR3 has 13 amino acids. Here the CDR3 DNA reads TGTGCCAGCAGATCACAGGGAAACACTGAAGCTTTCTTT. Protein sequence: CASRSQGNTEAFF.

This clonotype was detected only a few times. At one of its ends the junction is not consistent with the germline gene, which may arise from a read error. The chain is built from TRBV14 and TRBJ2-1; 8 nucleotides align to TRBD1. Per the germline V gene, CDR1 is SGHDN and CDR2 is FVKESK. The CDR3 contains 16 residues. CDR3 sequence reads: CASSQGQDRVANEQFF. As DNA, the CDR3 is TGTGCCAGCAGTCAAGGTCAGGACAGGGTCGCCAATGAGCAGTTCTTC.

On this clonotype: One base away lies a much larger clone, so this may be a sequencing read error. As the CDR3 is not closed by the conserved phenylalanine or tryptophan, this likely results from a read error. J is TRBJ2-5 and V is TRBV20-1; 9 bases map to TRBD1. The CDR3 loop spans 13 amino acids. Germline CDR1 and CDR2: DFQATT and SNEGSKA (reference sequence). V lost 4 bases and J lost 4; bases outside the gene matches: 4. This chain's CDR3 is CSANEGQGETQYL. The CDR3 DNA sequence: TGCAGTGCTAATGAGGGACAGGGAGAGACCCAGTACTTA.

Of note for this clonotype: A much larger clonotype is one base distant, so this may be a read error. The CDR3 does not end in the conserved phenylalanine or tryptophan, so this is likely a read error. The chain employs TRBV27 and TRBJ2-7, with D uncertain. Germline loops: CDR1 MNHEY, CDR2 SMNVEV (reference sequence). Trimming removed 5 bases at V and 2 bases at J, with 13 bases between. The CDR3 is made up of 14 amino acids. CDR3 amino acids: CASSLGDGAYEQYY. The CDR3, as DNA: TGTGCCAGCAGTCTTGGAGACGGCGCCTACGAGCAGTACTAC.

This clonotype was seen more than once but under ten times. The gene calls are TRBV9 and TRBJ2-3, with unresolved D. Germline V gives CDR1 SGDLS, CDR2 YYNGEE. CDR3 length equals 13 residues. V was cut by 4 bases and J by 5 bases, with 11 bases left in between. CDR3 residues: CASSIQRQDTQYF. In DNA, the CDR3 is TGTGCCAGCAGCATCCAACGGCAAGATACGCAGTATTTT.

V usage is TRBV5-6 and J usage is TRBJ2-7; 8 nucleotides agree with TRBD1. This CDR3 comprises 14 residues. The junction had 6 bases not matched to a gene; V was cut back by 4 bases and J by 3 bases. The V gene's germline CDR1 is SGHDT and CDR2 YYEEEE. CDR3 residues: CASSPDRAYYEQYF. In DNA, the CDR3 is TGTGCCAGCAGCCCGGACAGGGCCTACTACGAGCAGTACTTC.

This clonotype was seen at least ten times. The chain combines TRBV11-2 with TRBJ1-2; TRBD1 might be the D (6 bases). This CDR3 is built from 16 residues. V was shortened by 3 bases and J by 1 base, with 15 bases between the two germline ends. Germline V lookup: CDR1 SGHAT, CDR2 FQNNGV. CDR3: CASSFPAGEFNYGYTF. In nucleotides, the CDR3 is TGTGCCAGCAGCTTCCCCGCAGGGGAGTTTAACTATGGCTACACCTTC.

This clonotype was detected many times. The rearrangement uses TRBV5-1 and TRBJ2-7; 10 positions match TRBD2. The V and J ends lost 1 base and 5 bases, in that order; junction bases with no gene match: 0. The CDR3 extends over 13 amino acids. Germline-derived CDR1 and CDR2 are SGHRS and YFSETQ. The CDR3 is CASSLTSGDEQYF. DNA of the CDR3: TGCGCCAGCAGCTTGACTAGCGGGGACGAGCAGTACTTC.

At least ten counts were recorded for this clonotype. This sequence joins TRBV10-3 and TRBJ2-7; D is possibly TRBD2 (6 bases). Trimming pared 7 bases from V and 0 bases from J, leaving 10 bases between. Germline CDR1 and CDR2: ENHRY and SYGVKD. CDR3 length equals 13 residues. The CDR3: CAIMAGSSYEQYF. The DNA for the CDR3 is TGTGCCATCATGGCGGGAAGCTCCTACGAGCAGTACTTC.

J is TRBJ2-5 and V is TRBV28, with 10 bases lining up with TRBD2. V was pared by 6 bases and J by 5 bases, with 15 bases of the junction left unmatched. The CDR3 consists of 17 residues. Germline loops: CDR1 MDHEN, CDR2 SYDVKM. CDR3 sequence (DNA): TGTGCCAGCAGCCCCCGTTGGCCTACTAGCGGGACTGAGACCCAGTACTTC. Amino acids: CASSPRWPTSGTETQYF.

This clonotype was observed at least ten times. The J gene is TRBJ2-6, the V gene TRBV7-9, with D uncertain. V was shortened by 2 bases and J by 0 bases, with 8 bases between the two germline ends. Germline assignment: CDR1 SEHNR and CDR2 FQNEAQ (reference sequence). The CDR3 consists of 16 residues. CDR3 amino acids: CASSLRRDSGANVLTF. The CDR3 DNA sequence: TGTGCCAGCAGCTTACGGCGAGACTCTGGGGCCAACGTCCTGACTTTC.

This clonotype was observed at least ten times. The CDR3 nucleotides read TGTGCCAGCAGTGAGCCGGGACAGGGGAGCGAGCAGTACTTC. Its protein product is CASSEPGQGSEQYF. The rearrangement uses TRBV6-1 and TRBJ2-7, with 10 bases identical to TRBD1. In germline, CDR1 is MNHNS, CDR2 SASEGT. This CDR3 spans 14 amino acids. J lost 6 bases, V lost 3 bases, and 5 bases had no gene match.

In its sample, this clonotype was seen a few times. This rearrangement joins TRBV13 to TRBJ2-7, with TRBD2 matching over 14 bases. CDR3 length: 20 amino acids. Germline CDR1 reads PRHDT; CDR2 reads FYEKMQ (reference sequence). V shed 5 bases, J shed 5 bases, and the junction held 20 bases outside the gene matches. DNA for the CDR3: TGTGCCAGCAGCCCATTATTAACCGGGACTAGCGGGAGAGTGGTAGACGAGCAGTACTTC. Translation: CASSPLLTGTSGRVVDEQYF.

This clonotype appeared a few times. This chain links TRBV5-8 with TRBJ1-4, with TRBD1 as a possible D gene (5 bases). The CDR3 is made up of 17 amino acids. Germline V gives CDR1 SGHTS, CDR2 YDEGEE. The germline V and J ends were trimmed by 4 bases and 0 bases, with 16 bases remaining between them. CDR3 protein: CASSLPTDYATNEKLFF. Written as DNA, the CDR3 is TGTGCCAGCAGCCTTCCGACAGACTATGCAACTAATGAAAAACTGTTTTTT.

This chain connects TRBV7-9 to TRBJ1-5; D possibly corresponds to TRBD1 (5 bases). With 4 bases removed from V and 1 base from J, the gap between germline ends came to 11 bases. Looked up from germline, CDR1 is SEHNR and CDR2 is FQNEAQ (reference sequence). The CDR3 spans 15 residues. CDR3 amino acids: CASSSEGQSNQPQHF. CDR3 DNA: TGTGCCAGCAGCTCCGAGGGGCAGAGCAATCAGCCCCAGCATTTT. The full variable domain, its missing parts supplied by reference TRBV7-9 and TRBJ1-5, is DTGVSQNPRHKITKRGQNVTFRCDPISEHNRLYWYRQTLGQGPEFLTYFQNEAQLEKSRLLSDRFSAERPKGSFSTLEIQRTEQGDSAMYLCASSSEGQSNQPQHFGDGTRLSIL.

The chain uses TRBV6-1 and TRBJ1-6, with 7 bases fitting TRBD1. The length of the CDR3 is 17 residues. The germline CDR1 and CDR2 sequences are MNHNS and SASEGT. Trimming removed 6 bases from V and 10 bases from J; junction bases left unmatched: 18. The CDR3 here is CASRTGTALNWLSPLHF. Written as DNA, the CDR3 is TGTGCCAGCAGAACCGGGACAGCCCTGAATTGGTTGTCACCCCTCCACTTT.

The table lists this clonotype with a few counts. V and J are TRBV9 and TRBJ2-7; D remains ambiguous. With 1 base removed from V and 6 bases from J, the gap between germline ends came to 8 bases. This CDR3 has 12 residues. Germline CDR1 reads SGDLS; CDR2 reads YYNGEE. Here the CDR3 reads CASSVRESEQYF. The DNA of the CDR3 is TGTGCCAGCAGCGTAAGAGAGAGCGAGCAGTACTTC.

The chain links TRBV30 to TRBJ2-3; no clear D. V was shortened by 3 bases and J by 0 bases, with 4 bases between the two germline ends. CDR3 size: 12 residues. Germline V gene sequence: CDR1 GTSNPN, CDR2 SVGIG (reference sequence). The CDR3 here is CAWRLSTDTQYF. In DNA form, the CDR3 reads TGTGCCTGGAGGCTAAGCACAGATACGCAGTATTTT. Full variable domain (remainder filled in from reference TRBV30 and TRBJ2-3): SQTIHQWPATLVQPVGSPLSLECTVEGTSNPNLYWYRQAAGRGLQLLFYSVGIGQISSEVPQNLSASRPQDRQFILSSKKLLLSDSGFYLCAWRLSTDTQYFGPGTRLTVL.

This clonotype was detected only a few times. This chain uses TRBV19 with TRBJ2-3; 10 bases line up with TRBD1. Per germline, CDR1 LNHDA and CDR2 SQIVND (reference sequence). The length of the CDR3 is 14 residues. V was pared by 8 bases and J by 3 bases, with 5 bases of the junction left unmatched. DNA for the CDR3: TGTGCCAGTGGGGACAGGGGAATTACAGATACGCAGTATTTT. Encoded protein: CASGDRGITDTQYF.